What follows are 9 T cell receptor beta chains derived from one specimen sequenced in a study of OX40 agonist ivuxolimab in advanced cancers. Method: immunoSEQ multiplex PCR; TCRdb's copy keeps in-frame clones and lacks some. The table has about 72,000 clones, approximately 89% seen once; the top ten hold roughly 10%. The sequencing here drew on CD4+ or CD8+ T cells sorted from blood, taken in a trial of the OX40 agonist ivuxolimab. The receptors were gathered from an adult with an advanced solid tumor such as melanoma, head and neck, liver or kidney cancer.

Worth noting for this clone: Distinct nucleotide sequences in the sample also encode this CDR3. The rearrangement links TRBV5-1 to TRBJ2-1; TRBD1 matches 9 bases. Trimming took 0 bases from V and 2 from J; bases not matched to a gene: 0. This CDR3 contains 15 residues. Per the germline V gene, CDR1 is SGHRS and CDR2 is YFSETQ. The CDR3 here is CASSLGQGAYNEQFF. CDR3 coding DNA: TGCGCCAGCAGCTTGGGACAGGGGGCCTACAATGAGCAGTTCTTC.

This chain joins TRBV9 and TRBJ2-3, with a possible D match to TRBD2 (5 bases). The length of the CDR3 is 15 residues. CDR1 SGDLS and CDR2 YYNGEE come from the germline V gene. V was shortened by 0 bases and J by 0 bases, with 8 bases between the two germline ends. CDR3 residues: CASSVAGVSTDTQYF. The DNA of the CDR3 is TGTGCCAGCAGCGTAGCCGGGGTTAGCACAGATACGCAGTATTTT. The full variable domain, in which reference TRBV9 and TRBJ2-3 provide the parts outside the CDR3, is DSGVTQTPKHLITATGQRVTLRCSPRSGDLSVYWYQQSLDQGLQFLIQYYNGEERAKGNILERFSAQQFPDLHSELNLSSLELGDSALYFCASSVAGVSTDTQYFGPGTRLTVL.

This clone was recorded only once. The V and J genes are TRBV4-1 and TRBJ1-5, with D unclear. V lost 11 bases and J lost 0, with 11 bases in between. There are 13 residues in the CDR3. Germline V gives CDR1 MGHRA, CDR2 YSYEKL. CDR3 loop: CASGPYSNQPQHF. CDR3 nucleotide sequence: TGCGCCTCCGGGCCTTATAGCAATCAGCCCCAGCATTTT.

The rearrangement uses TRBV6-5 and TRBJ2-1; possibly TRBD1 for D (5 bases). Germline-derived CDR1 and CDR2 are MNHEY and SVGAGI. V was cut by 7 bases and J by 4 bases, with 14 bases left in between. There are 14 residues in the CDR3. The CDR3 spells CASMPDRIYNEQFF. CDR3 DNA sequence: TGTGCCAGCATGCCTGACAGAATTTACAATGAGCAGTTCTTC.

The gene calls are TRBV7-9 and TRBJ2-5; TRBD1 aligns across 7 bases. This CDR3 has 13 amino acids. Per germline, CDR1 SEHNR and CDR2 FQNEAQ (reference sequence). The trim removed 3 bases at V and 3 bases at J, leaving 1 base unmatched. The CDR3 protein is CASSFGQEETQYF. The DNA for the CDR3 is TGTGCCAGCAGCTTCGGACAGGAAGAGACCCAGTACTTC. Based on the CDR3 plus reference TRBV7-9 and TRBJ2-5, the full variable domain is DTGVSQNPRHKITKRGQNVTFRCDPISEHNRLYWYRQTLGQGPEFLTYFQNEAQLEKSRLLSDRFSAERPKGSFSTLEIQRTEQGDSAMYLCASSFGQEETQYFGPGTRLLVL.

V usage is TRBV2 and J usage is TRBJ1-1; D unresolved. With 4 bases removed from V and 6 bases from J, the gap between germline ends came to 9 bases. The length of the CDR3 is 12 residues. Germline-derived CDR1 and CDR2 are SNHLY and FYNNEI. The CDR3: CASSAQRAEAFF. CDR3 sequence (DNA): TGTGCCAGCAGTGCACAGAGGGCTGAAGCTTTCTTT.

This clone was seen a single time. The V gene is TRBV6-5, the J gene TRBJ2-1; D gene unclear. Trimming took off 2 bases at V and 7 bases at J, with 12 bases between the two ends. Per the germline V gene, CDR1 is MNHEY and CDR2 is SVGAGI. The CDR3 is 14 residues long. CDR3 nucleotide sequence: TGTGCCAGCAGTTACCGTAGCCTTGGGAATGAGCAGTTCTTC. Its translation: CASSYRSLGNEQFF.

The rearrangement joins TRBV28 to TRBJ2-7, with TRBD1 identical over 10 bases. CDR1 MDHEN and CDR2 SYDVKM come from the germline V gene. J lost 3 bases, V lost 4 bases, and 6 bases had no gene match. This CDR3 is 15 amino acids long. The DNA of the CDR3 is TGTGCCAGCAGTTCCCGACAGGGGGCCATCTACGAGCAGTACTTC. This encodes CASSSRQGAIYEQYF.

The rearrangement links TRBV7-9 to TRBJ1-2, with D perhaps matching TRBD1 (5 bases). Germline-derived CDR1 and CDR2 are SEHNR and FQNEAQ (reference sequence). Trimming removed 2 bases from V and 6 bases from J, with 10 bases in between. This CDR3 contains 13 residues. The CDR3 DNA is TGTGCCAGCAGCTTACAGGGATCCCATGGCTACACCTTC. Translation gives CASSLQGSHGYTF.